The clone carrying this T cell receptor beta chain has only a few counts. The data were taken from a study of metastatic and nonmetastatic thyroid tumors. There are 14 residues in the CDR3. The V end lost 5 bases, the J end lost 10 bases, and 15 bases lay between the germline ends. CDR1 and CDR2 (germline): LNHDA, SQIVND (reference sequence). Using MiXCR, TCRdb reanalyzed the PCR reads. The data show about 4,000 clones, around 21% seen once. Thyroid surgery had not been preceded by any treatment in any patient. The chain uses TRBV19 and TRBJ1-6; no clear D. The sequence was obtained from a female donor with papillary thyroid cancer or a benign thyroid nodule (not recorded which). Some clones in this sample may be carry-over from other donors' samples. Sequencing input: tumor tissue. CDR3 residues: CASSAPSLGSPLHF. CDR3 bases: TGTGCCAGTAGTGCACCTAGCCTGGGGTCACCCCTCCACTTT. The whole variable domain, remainder taken from reference TRBV19 and TRBJ1-6, is DGGITQSPKYLFRKEGQNVTLSCEQNLNHDAMYWYRQDPGQGLRLIYYSQIVNDFQKGDIAEGYSVSREKKESFPLTVTSAQKNPTAFYLCASSAPSLGSPLHFGNGTRLTVT.